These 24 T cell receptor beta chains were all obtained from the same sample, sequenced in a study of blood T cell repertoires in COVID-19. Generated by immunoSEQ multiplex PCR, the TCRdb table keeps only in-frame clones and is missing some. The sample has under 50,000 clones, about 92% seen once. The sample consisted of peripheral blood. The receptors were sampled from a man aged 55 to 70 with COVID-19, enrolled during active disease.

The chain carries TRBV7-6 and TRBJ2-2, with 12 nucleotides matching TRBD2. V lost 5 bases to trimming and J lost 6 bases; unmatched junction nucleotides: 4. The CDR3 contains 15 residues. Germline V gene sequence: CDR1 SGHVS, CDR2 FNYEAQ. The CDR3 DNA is TGTGCCAGCAGCCTTCGACTAGCGGGAGCCGGGGAGCTGTTTTTT. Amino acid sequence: CASSLRLAGAGELFF.

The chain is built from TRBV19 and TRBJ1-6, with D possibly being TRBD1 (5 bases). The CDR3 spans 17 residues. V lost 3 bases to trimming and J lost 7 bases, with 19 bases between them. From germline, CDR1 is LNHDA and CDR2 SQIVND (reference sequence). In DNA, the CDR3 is TGTGCCAGTAGTATTGGGGGGTCAGGGCCGAACAATTCACCCCTCCACTTT. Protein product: CASSIGGSGPNNSPLHF.

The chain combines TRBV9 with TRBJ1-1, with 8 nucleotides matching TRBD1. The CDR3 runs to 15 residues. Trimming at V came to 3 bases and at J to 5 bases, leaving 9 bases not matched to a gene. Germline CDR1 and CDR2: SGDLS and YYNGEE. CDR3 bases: TGTGCCAGCAGCGCTCGACAGGGGACGGGGACTGAAGCTTTCTTT. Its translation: CASSARQGTGTEAFF.

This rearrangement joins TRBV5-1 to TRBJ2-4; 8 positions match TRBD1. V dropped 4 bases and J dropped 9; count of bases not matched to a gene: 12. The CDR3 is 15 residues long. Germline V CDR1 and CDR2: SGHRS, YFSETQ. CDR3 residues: CASSVQGAEVGIQYF. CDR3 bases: TGCGCCAGCAGCGTCCAGGGGGCAGAGGTGGGCATTCAGTACTTC.

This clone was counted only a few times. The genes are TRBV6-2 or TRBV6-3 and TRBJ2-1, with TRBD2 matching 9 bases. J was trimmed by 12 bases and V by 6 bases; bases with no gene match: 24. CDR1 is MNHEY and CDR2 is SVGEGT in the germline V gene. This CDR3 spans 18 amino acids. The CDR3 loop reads CASSPLAGASYRELRQFF. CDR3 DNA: TGTGCCAGCAGCCCCTTAGCGGGAGCGTCTTATCGAGAGCTACGGCAGTTCTTC.

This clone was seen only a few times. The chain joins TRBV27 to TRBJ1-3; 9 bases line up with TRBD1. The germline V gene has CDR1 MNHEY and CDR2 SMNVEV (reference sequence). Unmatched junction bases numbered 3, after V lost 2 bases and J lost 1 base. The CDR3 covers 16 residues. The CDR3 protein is CASSLRDRVSGNTIYF. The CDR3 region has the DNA TGTGCCAGCAGTTTAAGGGACAGGGTGTCTGGAAACACCATATATTTT.

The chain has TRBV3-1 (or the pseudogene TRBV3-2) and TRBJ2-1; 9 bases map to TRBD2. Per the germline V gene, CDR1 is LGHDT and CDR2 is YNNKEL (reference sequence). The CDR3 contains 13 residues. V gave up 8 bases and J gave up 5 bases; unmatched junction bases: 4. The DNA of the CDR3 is TGTGCCAGCGAGACTAGCGGCCACAATGAGCAGTTCTTC. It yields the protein CASETSGHNEQFF.

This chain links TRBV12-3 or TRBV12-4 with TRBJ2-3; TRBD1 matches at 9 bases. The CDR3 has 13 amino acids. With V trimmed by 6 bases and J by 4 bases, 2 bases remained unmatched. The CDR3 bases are TGTGCCAGCAGGCGGACAGGGGCAGATACGCAGTATTTT. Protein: CASRRTGADTQYF.

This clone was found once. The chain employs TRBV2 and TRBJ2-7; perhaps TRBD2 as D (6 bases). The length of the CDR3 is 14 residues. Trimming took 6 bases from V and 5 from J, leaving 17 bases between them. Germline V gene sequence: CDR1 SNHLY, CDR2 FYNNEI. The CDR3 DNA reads TGTGCCAGCAGGGCCCCGGAGGGGTCCCACGAGCAGTACTTC. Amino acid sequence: CASRAPEGSHEQYF.

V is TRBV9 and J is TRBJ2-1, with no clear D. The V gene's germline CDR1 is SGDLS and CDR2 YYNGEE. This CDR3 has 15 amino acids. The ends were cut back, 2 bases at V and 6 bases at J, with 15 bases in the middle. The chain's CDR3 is CASSVDSSPFNEQFF. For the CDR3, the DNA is TGTGCCAGCAGCGTGGATAGCTCTCCCTTCAATGAGCAGTTCTTC.

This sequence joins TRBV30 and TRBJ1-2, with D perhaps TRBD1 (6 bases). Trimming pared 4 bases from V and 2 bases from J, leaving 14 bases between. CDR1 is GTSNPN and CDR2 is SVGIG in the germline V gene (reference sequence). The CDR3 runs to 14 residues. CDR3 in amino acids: CAWNYDQGNYGYTF. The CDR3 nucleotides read TGTGCCTGGAATTACGATCAGGGGAACTATGGCTACACCTTC.

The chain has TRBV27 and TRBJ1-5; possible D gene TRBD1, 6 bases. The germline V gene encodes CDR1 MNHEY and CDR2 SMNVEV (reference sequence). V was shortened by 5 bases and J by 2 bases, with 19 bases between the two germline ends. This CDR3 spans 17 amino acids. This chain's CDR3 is CASSPNAGGAGNQPQHF. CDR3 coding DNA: TGTGCCAGCAGTCCGAATGCGGGGGGCGCAGGCAATCAGCCCCAGCATTTT.

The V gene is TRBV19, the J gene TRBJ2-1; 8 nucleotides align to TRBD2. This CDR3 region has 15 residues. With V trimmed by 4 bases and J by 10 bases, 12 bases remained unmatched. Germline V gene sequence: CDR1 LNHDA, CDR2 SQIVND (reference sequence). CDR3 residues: CASSTTLSGGQEQFF. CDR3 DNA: TGTGCCAGTAGTACGACGTTGAGCGGGGGTCAAGAGCAGTTCTTC.

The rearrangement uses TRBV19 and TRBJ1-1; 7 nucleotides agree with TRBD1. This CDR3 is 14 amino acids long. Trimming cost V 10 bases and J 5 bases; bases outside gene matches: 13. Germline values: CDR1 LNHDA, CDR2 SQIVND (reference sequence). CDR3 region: CATRQVTGVTEAFF. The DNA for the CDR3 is TGTGCCACCCGTCAAGTTACAGGGGTGACTGAAGCTTTCTTT.

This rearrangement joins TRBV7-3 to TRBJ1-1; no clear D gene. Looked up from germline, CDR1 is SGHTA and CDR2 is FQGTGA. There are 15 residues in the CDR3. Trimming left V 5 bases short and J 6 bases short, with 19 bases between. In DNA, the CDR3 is TGTGCCAGCAGCCAAAGCGGTGCGCTGGGCGCTGAAGCTTTCTTT. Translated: CASSQSGALGAEAFF.

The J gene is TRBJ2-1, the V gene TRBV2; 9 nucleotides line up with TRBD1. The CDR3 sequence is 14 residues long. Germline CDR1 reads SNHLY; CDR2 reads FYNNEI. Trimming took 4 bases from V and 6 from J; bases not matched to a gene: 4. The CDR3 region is CASSVTGGTNEQFF. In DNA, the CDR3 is TGTGCCAGCAGTGTGACAGGGGGGACCAATGAGCAGTTCTTC.

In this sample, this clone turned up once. The CDR3, as DNA: TGTGCCAGCAGCCAAGACCTCCCGGGCGGGGAGCTGTTTTTT. Translation gives CASSQDLPGGELFF. This chain connects TRBV3-1 (or the pseudogene TRBV3-2) to TRBJ2-2, with D uncertain. The CDR3 totals 14 residues. Trimming took 0 bases from V and 7 from J, leaving 9 bases between them. Germline loops: CDR1 LGHDT, CDR2 YNNKEL (reference sequence).

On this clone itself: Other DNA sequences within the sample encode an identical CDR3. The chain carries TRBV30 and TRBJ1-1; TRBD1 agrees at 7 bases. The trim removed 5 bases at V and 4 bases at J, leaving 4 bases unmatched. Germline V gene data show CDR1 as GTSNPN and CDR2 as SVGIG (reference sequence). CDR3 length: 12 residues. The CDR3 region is CAWGTGATEAFF. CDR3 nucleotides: TGTGCCTGGGGAACAGGGGCCACTGAAGCTTTCTTT. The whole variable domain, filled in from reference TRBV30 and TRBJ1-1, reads SQTIHQWPATLVQPVGSPLSLECTVEGTSNPNLYWYRQAAGRGLQLLFYSVGIGQISSEVPQNLSASRPQDRQFILSSKKLLLSDSGFYLCAWGTGATEAFFGQGTRLTVV.

CDR3 region: CASSYSRLAATGELFF. CDR3 nucleotide sequence: TGTGCCAGCAGTTATTCGAGACTAGCCGCTACCGGGGAGCTGTTTTTT. The chain recombines TRBV6-5 with TRBJ2-2; 7 bases are a match to TRBD2. J lost 5 bases, V lost 3 bases, and 9 bases had no gene match. The CDR3 consists of 16 residues. Looked up from germline, CDR1 is MNHEY and CDR2 is SVGAGI.

CDR3 DNA: TGCGCCAGCAGCTTGGGCGATGCTAACTATGGCTACACCTTC. Translation: CASSLGDANYGYTF. The chain is built from TRBV5-1 and TRBJ1-2; D not certain. CDR1 and CDR2 (germline): SGHRS, YFSETQ. The CDR3 covers 14 residues. V was shortened by 0 bases and J by 0 bases, with 6 bases between the two germline ends. The full variable domain, its missing parts supplied by reference TRBV5-1 and TRBJ1-2, is KAGVTQTPRYLIKTRGQQVTLSCSPISGHRSVSWYQQTPGQGLQFLFEYFSETQRNKGNFPGRFSGRQFSNSRSEMNVSTLELGDSALYLCASSLGDANYGYTFGSGTRLTVV.

DNA for the CDR3: TGCAGCGTTTGGAGCGGGGCTACGCAGTATTTT. This codes for CSVWSGATQYF. The V gene is TRBV29-1, the J gene TRBJ2-3; 7 nucleotides align to TRBD2. The V gene end was trimmed by 5 bases and the J gene end by 8 bases; junction bases not matched to a gene: 4. The CDR3 covers 11 residues. Germline loops: CDR1 SQVTM, CDR2 ANQGSEA.

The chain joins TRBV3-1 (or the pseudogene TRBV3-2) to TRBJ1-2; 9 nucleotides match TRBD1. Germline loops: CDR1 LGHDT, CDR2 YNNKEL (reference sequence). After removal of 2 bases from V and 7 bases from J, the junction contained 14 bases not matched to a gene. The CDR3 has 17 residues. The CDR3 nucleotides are TGTGCCAGCAGCCAAAATTCCGGGACAGGGTATTGGGGTGGCTACACCTTC. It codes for CASSQNSGTGYWGGYTF.

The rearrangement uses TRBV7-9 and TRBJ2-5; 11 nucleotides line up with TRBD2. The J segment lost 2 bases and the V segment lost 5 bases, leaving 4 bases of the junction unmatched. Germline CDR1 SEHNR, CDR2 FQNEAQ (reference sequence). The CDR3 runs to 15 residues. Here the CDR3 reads CASSIRLAGQETQYF. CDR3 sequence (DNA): TGTGCCAGCAGCATCCGACTAGCGGGACAAGAGACCCAGTACTTC.

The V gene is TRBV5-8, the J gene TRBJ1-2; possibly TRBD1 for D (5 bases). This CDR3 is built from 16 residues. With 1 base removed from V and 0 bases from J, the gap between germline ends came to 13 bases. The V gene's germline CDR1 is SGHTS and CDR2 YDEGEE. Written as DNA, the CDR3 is TGTGCCAGCAGCTTGTTAGGGGCGGCCCCTAACTATGGCTACACCTTC. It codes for CASSLLGAAPNYGYTF.